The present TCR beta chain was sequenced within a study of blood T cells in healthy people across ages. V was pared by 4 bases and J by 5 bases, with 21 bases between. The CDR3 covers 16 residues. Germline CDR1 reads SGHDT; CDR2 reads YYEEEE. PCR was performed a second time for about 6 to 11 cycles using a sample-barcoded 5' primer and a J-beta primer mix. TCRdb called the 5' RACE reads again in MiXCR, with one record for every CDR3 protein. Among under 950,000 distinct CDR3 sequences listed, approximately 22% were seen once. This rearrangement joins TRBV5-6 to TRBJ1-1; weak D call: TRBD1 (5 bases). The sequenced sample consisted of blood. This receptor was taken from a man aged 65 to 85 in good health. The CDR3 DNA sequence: TGTGCCAGCAGCCCTGGTGGCAGGGCTCGGTGGACTGAAGCTTTCTTT. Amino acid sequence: CASSPGGRARWTEAFF. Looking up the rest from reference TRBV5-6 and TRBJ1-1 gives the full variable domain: DAGVTQSPTHLIKTRGQQVTLRCSPKSGHDTVSWYQQALGQGPQFIFQYYEEEERQRGNFPDRFSGHQFPNYSSELNVNALLLGDSALYLCASSPGGRARWTEAFFGQGTRLTVV.